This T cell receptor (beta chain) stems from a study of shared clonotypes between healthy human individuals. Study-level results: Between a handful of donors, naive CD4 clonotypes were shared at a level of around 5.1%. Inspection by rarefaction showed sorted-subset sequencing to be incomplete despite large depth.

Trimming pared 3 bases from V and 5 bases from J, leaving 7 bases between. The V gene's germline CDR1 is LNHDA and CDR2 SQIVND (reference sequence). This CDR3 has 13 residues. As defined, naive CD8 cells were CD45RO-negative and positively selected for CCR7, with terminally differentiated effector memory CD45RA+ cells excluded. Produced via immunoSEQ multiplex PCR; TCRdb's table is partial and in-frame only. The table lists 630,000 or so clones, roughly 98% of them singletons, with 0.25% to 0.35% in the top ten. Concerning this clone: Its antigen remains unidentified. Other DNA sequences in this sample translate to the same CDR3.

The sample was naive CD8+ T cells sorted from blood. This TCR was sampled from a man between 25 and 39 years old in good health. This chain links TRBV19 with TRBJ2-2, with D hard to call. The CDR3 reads CASSIPYTGELFF. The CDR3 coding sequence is TGTGCCAGTAGTATCCCGTATACCGGGGAGCTGTTTTTT.